Described below is a single TCR beta chain sequence and its context. The ends were cut back, 5 bases at V and 4 bases at J, with 13 bases in the middle. CDR3 length: 14 residues. The V gene's germline CDR1 is MNHEY and CDR2 SMNVEV (reference sequence). Generated by immunoSEQ multiplex PCR, the TCRdb table keeps only in-frame clones and is missing some. This sample has some 94,000 clones, with more than 95% found just once. This specimen belongs to a study of OX40 agonist ivuxolimab in advanced cancers. About the study: Under the entry rules, prior anti-PD-1, anti-PD-L1 or anti-CTLA-4 therapy was allowed, and around 40% had some.

The sequence came from an adult with an advanced solid tumor such as melanoma, head and neck, liver or kidney cancer. Here the sequenced sample was CD4+ or CD8+ T cells sorted from blood, taken in a trial of the OX40 agonist ivuxolimab. This chain links TRBV27 with TRBJ2-3; tentative D call: TRBD2 (6 bases). In DNA form, the CDR3 reads TGTGCCAGCAGTCTTGGGACTGCACCAGATACGCAGTATTTT. This gives the protein CASSLGTAPDTQYF.